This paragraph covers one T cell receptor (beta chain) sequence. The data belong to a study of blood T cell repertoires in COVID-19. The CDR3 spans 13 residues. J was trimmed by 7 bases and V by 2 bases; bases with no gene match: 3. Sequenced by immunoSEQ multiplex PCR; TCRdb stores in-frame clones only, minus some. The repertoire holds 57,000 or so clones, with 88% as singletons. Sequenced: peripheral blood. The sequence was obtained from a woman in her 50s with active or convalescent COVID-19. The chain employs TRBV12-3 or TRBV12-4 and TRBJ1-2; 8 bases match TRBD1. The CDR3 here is CASSLTGGSGYTF. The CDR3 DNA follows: TGTGCCAGCAGTTTAACAGGGGGAAGTGGCTACACCTTC.